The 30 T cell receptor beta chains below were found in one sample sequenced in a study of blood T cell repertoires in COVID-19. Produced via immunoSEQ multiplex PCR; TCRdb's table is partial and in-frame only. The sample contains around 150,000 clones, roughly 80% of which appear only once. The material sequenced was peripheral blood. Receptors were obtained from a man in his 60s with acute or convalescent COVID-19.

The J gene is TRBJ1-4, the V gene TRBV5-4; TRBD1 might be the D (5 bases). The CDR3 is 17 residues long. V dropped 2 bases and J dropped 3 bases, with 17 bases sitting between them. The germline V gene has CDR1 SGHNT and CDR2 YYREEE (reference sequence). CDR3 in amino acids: CASSFWRGGLANEKLFF. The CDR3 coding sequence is TGTGCCAGCAGCTTTTGGCGGGGGGGATTGGCTAATGAAAAACTGTTTTTT.

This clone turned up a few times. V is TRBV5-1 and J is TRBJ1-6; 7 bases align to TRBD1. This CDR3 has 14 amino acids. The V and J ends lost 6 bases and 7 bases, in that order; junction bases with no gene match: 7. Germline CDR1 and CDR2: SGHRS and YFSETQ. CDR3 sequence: CASKQQGENSPLHF. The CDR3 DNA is TGCGCCAGCAAGCAGCAGGGGGAGAATTCACCCCTCCACTTT.

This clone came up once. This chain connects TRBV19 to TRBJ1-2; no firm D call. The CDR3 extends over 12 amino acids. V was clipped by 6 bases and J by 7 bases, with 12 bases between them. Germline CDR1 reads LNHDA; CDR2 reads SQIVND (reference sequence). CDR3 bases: TGTGCCAGTAGCCGAGGGAGTCTTGGCTACACCTTC. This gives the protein CASSRGSLGYTF.

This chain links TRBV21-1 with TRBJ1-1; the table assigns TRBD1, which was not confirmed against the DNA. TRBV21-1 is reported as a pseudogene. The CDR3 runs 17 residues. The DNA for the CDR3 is TGTGCCAGCAGCAGTATCGGGACAGACCCAATTCGTACTGAAGCTTTCTTT. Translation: CASSSIGTDPIRTEAFF.

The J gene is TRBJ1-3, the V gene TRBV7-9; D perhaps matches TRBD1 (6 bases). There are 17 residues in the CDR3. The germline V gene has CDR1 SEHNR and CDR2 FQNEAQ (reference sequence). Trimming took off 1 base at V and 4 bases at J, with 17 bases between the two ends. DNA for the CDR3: TGTGCCAGCAGCTTAGAAGCAGGGGCAGGGACCGGAAACACCATATATTTT. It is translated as CASSLEAGAGTGNTIYF.

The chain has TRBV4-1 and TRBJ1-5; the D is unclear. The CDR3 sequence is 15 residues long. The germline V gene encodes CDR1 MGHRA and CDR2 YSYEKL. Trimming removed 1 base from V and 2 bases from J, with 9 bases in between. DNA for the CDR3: TGCGCCAGCAGCCAAGGAGGGATGGGCAATCAGCCCCAGCATTTT. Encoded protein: CASSQGGMGNQPQHF.

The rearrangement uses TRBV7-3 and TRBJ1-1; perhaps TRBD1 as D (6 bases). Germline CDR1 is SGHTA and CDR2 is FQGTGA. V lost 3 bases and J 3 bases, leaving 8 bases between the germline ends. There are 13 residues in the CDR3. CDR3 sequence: CASSLNRDTEAFF. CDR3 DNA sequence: TGTGCCAGCAGCTTGAACAGGGACACTGAAGCTTTCTTT.

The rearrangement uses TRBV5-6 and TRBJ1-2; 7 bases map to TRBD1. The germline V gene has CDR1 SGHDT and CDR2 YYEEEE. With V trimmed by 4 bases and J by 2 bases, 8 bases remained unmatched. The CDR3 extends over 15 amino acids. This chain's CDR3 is CASSLRDSGNYGYTF. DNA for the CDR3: TGTGCCAGCAGCCTCCGGGACAGCGGGAACTATGGCTACACCTTC.

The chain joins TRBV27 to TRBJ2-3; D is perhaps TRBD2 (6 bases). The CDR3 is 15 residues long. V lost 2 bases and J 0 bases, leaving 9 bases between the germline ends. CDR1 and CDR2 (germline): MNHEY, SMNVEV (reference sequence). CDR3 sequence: CASSLLGTSTDTQYF. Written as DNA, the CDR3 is TGTGCCAGCAGTTTACTGGGGACTAGCACAGATACGCAGTATTTT.

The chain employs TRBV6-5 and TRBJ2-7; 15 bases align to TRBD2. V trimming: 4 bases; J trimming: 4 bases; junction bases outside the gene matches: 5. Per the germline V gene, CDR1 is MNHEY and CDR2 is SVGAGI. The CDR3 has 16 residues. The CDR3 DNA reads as TGTGCCAGCAGTTCCGGACTAGCGGGGGGGAAGTACGAGCAGTACTTC. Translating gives CASSSGLAGGKYEQYF.

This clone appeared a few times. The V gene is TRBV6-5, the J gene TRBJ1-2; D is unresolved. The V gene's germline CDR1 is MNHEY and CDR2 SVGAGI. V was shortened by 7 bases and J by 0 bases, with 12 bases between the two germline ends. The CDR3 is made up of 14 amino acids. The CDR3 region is CASNPKGANYGYTF. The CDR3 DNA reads TGTGCCAGCAACCCAAAGGGAGCTAACTATGGCTACACCTTC.

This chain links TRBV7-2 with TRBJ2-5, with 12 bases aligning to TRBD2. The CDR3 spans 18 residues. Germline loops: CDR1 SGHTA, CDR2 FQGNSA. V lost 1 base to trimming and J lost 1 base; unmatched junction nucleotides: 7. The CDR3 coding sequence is TGTGCCAGCAGCTTAGGGGCTAGCGGGGGGGTACGCCAAGAGACCCAGTACTTC. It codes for CASSLGASGGVRQETQYF.

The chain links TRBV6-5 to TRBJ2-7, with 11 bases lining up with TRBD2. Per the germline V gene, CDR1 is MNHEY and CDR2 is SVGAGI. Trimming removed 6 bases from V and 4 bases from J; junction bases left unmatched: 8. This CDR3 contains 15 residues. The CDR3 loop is CASRAGLAVSYEQYF. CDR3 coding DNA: TGTGCCAGCAGGGCGGGACTAGCGGTTTCTTACGAGCAGTACTTC.

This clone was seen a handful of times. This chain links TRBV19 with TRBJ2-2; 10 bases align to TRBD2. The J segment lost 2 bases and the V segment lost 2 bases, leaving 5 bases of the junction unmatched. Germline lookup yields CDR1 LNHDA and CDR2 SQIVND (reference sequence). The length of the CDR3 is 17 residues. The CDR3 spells CASSIWASGGNTGELFF. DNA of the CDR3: TGTGCCAGTAGTATATGGGCTAGCGGGGGAAACACCGGGGAGCTGTTTTTT.

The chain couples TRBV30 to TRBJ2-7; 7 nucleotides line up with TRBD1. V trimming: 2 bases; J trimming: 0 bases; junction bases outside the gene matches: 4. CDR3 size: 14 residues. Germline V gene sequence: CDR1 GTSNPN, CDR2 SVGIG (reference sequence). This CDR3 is CAWSLGDSSYEQYF. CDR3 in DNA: TGTGCCTGGAGTTTAGGGGACAGCTCCTACGAGCAGTACTTC.

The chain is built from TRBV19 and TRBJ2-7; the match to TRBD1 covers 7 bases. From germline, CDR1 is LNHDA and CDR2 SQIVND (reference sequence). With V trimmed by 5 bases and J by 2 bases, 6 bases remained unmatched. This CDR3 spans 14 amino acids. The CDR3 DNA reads TGTGCCAGTAGTGTAACAGGGGTACCCTACGAGCAGTACTTC. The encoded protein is CASSVTGVPYEQYF.

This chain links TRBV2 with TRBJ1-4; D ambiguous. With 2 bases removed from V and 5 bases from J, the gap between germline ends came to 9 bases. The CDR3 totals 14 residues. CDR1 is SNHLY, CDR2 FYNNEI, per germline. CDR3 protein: CASSETRQNEKLFF. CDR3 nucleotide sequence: TGTGCCAGCAGTGAAACACGCCAGAATGAAAAACTGTTTTTT.

The CDR3 bases are TGTGCCAGCAGCTTAGGGACAGATCTCCGCTACGAGCAGTACTTC. Translated, it gives CASSLGTDLRYEQYF. V gene TRBV7-6 combines with J gene TRBJ2-7, with D possibly being TRBD1 (6 bases). This CDR3 is built from 15 residues. The V end lost 1 base, the J end lost 3 bases, and 13 bases lay between the germline ends. CDR1 and CDR2 (germline): SGHVS, FNYEAQ.

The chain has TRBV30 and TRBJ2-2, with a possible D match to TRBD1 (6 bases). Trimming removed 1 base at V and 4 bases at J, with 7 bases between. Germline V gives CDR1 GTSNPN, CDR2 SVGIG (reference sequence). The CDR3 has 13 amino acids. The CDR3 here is CAWSEGVTGELFF. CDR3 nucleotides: TGTGCCTGGAGTGAGGGGGTCACCGGGGAGCTGTTTTTT.

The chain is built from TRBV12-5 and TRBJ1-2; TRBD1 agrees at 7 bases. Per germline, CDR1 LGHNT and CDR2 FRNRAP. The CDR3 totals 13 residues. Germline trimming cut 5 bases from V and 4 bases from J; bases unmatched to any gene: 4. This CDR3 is CASGEGQFYGYTF. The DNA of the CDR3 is TGTGCTAGTGGTGAGGGACAGTTCTATGGCTACACCTTC.

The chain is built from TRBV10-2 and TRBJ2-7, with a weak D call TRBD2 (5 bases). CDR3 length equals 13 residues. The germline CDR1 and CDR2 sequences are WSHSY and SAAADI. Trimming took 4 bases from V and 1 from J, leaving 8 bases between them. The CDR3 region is CASSASSSYEQYF. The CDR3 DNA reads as TGCGCCAGCAGTGCTAGCAGTTCCTACGAGCAGTACTTC.

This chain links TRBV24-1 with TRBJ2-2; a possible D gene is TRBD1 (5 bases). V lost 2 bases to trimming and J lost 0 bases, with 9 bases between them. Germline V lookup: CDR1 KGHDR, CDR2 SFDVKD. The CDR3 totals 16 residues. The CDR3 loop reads CATSDSGRANTGELFF. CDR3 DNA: TGTGCCACCAGTGATTCGGGCAGGGCGAACACCGGGGAGCTGTTTTTT.

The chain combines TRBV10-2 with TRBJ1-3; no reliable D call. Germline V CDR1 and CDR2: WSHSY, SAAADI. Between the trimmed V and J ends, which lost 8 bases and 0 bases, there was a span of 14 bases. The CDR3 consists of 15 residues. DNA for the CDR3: TGCGCCAGCGCTACCCTCGAGGTCTCTGGAAACACCATATATTTT. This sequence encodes CASATLEVSGNTIYF.

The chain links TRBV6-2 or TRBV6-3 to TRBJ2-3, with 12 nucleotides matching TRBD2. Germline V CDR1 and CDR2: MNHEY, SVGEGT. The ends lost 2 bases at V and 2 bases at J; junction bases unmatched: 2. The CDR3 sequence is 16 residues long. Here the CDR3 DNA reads TGTGCCAGCAGTTACCTAGCGGGGGGGCCCACAGATACGCAGTATTTT. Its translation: CASSYLAGGPTDTQYF.

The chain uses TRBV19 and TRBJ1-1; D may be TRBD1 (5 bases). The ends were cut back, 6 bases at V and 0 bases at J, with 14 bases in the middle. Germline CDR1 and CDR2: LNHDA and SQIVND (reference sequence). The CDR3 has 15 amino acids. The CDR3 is CASSRAINMNTEAFF. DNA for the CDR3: TGTGCCAGTAGCAGGGCCATTAATATGAACACTGAAGCTTTCTTT.

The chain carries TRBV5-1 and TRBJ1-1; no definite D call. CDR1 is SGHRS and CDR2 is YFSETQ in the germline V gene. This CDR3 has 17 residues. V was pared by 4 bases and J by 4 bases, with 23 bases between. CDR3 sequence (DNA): TGCGCCAGCAGCCTCGATGGCCTCGGCGGAGGTGGCACTGAAGCTTTCTTT. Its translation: CASSLDGLGGGGTEAFF.

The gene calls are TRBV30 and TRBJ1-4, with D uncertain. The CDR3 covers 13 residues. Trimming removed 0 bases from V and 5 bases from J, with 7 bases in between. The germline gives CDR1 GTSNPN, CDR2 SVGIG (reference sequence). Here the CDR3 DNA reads TGTGCCTGGAGTGTATACGGGAATGAAAAACTGTTTTTT. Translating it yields CAWSVYGNEKLFF.

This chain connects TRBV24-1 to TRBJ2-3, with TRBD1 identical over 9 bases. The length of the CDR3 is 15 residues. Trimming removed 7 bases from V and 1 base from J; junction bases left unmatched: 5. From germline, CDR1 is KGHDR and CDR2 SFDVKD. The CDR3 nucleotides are TGTGCCACCAGGGGACAGGGCCTTGGCACAGATACGCAGTATTTT. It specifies CATRGQGLGTDTQYF.

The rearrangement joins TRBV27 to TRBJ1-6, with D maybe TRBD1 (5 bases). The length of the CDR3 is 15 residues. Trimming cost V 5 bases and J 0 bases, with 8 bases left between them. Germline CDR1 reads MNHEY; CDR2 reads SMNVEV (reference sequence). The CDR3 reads CASSRDSSYNSPLHF. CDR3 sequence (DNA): TGTGCCAGCAGTCGAGACAGCTCCTATAATTCACCCCTCCACTTT.

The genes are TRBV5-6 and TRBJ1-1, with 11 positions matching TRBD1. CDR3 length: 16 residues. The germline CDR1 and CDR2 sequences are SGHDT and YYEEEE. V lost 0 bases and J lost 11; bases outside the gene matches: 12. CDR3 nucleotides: TGTGCCAGCAGCTTGGTACTGGACAGGGGGCTGGTCGTCGCTTTCTTT. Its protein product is CASSLVLDRGLVVAFF.